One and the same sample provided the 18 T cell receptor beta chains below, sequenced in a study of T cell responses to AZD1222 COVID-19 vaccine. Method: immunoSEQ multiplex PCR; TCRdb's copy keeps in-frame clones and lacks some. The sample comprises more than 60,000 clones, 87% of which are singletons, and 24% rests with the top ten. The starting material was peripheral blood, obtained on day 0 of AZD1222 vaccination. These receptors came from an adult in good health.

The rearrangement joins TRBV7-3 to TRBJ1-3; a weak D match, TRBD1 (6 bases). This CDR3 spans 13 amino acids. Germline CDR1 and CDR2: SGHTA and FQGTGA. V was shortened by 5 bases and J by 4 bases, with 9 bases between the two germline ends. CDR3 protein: CASSPGVGNTIYF. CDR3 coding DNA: TGTGCCAGCAGCCCAGGGGTAGGAAACACCATATATTTT.

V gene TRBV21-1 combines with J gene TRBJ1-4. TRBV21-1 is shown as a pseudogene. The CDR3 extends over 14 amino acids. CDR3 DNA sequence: TGTGCCAGCAGCCCGGGACTCCTGCATGAAAAACTGTTTTTT. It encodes CASSPGLLHEKLFF.

CDR3 region: CASSYRGTGANVLTF. Here the CDR3 DNA reads TGTGCCAGCAGTTATAGGGGGACCGGGGCCAACGTCCTGACTTTC. The rearrangement uses TRBV6-5 and TRBJ2-6, with D maybe TRBD1 (6 bases). The V and J ends lost 3 bases and 4 bases respectively, with 10 bases between them. Germline CDR1 reads MNHEY; CDR2 reads SVGAGI. This CDR3 has 15 residues.

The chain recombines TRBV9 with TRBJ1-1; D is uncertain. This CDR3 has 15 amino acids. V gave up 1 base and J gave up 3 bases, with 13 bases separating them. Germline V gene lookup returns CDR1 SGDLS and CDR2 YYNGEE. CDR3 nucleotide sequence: TGTGCCAGCAGCGTACTCACGGGTCCGGACACTGAAGCTTTCTTT. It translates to CASSVLTGPDTEAFF.

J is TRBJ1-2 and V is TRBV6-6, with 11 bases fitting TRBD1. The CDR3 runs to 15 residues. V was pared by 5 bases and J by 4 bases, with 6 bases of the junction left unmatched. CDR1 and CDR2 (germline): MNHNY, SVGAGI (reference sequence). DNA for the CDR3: TGTGCCAGCAGTCAGGGACAGGGGGGGAGCTATGGCTACACCTTC. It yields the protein CASSQGQGGSYGYTF.

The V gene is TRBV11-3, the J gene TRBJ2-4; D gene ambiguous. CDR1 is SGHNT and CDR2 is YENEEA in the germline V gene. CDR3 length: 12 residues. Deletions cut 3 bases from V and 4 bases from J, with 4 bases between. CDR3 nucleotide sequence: TGTGCCAGCAGCTTCGAGAAAAACATTCAGTACTTC. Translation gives CASSFEKNIQYF.

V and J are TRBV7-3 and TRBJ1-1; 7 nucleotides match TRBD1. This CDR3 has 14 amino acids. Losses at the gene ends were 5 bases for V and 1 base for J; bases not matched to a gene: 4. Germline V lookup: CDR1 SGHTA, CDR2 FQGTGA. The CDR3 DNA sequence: TGTGCCAGCAGCAGACAGGGCCAGAACACTGAAGCTTTCTTT. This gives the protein CASSRQGQNTEAFF.

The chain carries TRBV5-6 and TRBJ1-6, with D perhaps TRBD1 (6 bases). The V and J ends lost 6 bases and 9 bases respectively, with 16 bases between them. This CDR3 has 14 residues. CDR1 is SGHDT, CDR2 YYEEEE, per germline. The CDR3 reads CASTLLDSLSPLHF. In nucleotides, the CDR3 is TGTGCCAGCACCCTTTTGGACAGCCTTTCACCCCTCCACTTT.

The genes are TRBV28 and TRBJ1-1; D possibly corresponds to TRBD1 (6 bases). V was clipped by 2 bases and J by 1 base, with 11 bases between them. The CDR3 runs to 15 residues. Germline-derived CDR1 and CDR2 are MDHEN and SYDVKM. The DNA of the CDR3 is TGTGCCAGCAGTTTACACGGGACACAGAACACTGAAGCTTTCTTT. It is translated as CASSLHGTQNTEAFF.

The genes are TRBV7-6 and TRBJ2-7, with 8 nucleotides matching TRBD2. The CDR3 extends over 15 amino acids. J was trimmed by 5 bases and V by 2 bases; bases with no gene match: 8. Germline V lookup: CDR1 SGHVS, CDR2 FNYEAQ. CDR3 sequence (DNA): TGTGCCAGCAGCTTACTCGGGCGGGAGGCTAACGAGCAGTACTTC. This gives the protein CASSLLGREANEQYF. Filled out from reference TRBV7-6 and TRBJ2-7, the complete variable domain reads GAGVSQSPRYKVTKRGQDVALRCDPISGHVSLYWYRQALGQGPEFLTYFNYEAQQDKSGLPNDRFSAERPEGSISTLTIQRTEQRDSAMYRCASSLLGREANEQYFGPGTRLTVT.

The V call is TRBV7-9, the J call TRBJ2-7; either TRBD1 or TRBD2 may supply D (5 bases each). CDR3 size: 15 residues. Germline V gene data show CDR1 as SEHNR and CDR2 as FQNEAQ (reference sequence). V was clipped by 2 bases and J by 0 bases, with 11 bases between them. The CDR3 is CASSLQGGSSYEQYF. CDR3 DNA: TGTGCCAGCAGCTTACAGGGCGGGTCCTCCTACGAGCAGTACTTC.

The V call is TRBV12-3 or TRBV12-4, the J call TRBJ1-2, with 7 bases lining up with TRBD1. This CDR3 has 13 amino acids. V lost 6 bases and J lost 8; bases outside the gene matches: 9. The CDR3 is CASSPDRVQGYTF. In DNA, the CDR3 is TGTGCCAGCAGCCCTGACAGGGTACAAGGCTACACCTTC.

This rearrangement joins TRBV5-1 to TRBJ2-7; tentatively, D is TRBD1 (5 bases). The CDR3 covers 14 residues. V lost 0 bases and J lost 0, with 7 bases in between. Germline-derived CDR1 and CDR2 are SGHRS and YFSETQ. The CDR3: CASSLVGPSYEQYF. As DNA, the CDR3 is TGCGCCAGCAGCTTGGTGGGGCCCTCCTACGAGCAGTACTTC.

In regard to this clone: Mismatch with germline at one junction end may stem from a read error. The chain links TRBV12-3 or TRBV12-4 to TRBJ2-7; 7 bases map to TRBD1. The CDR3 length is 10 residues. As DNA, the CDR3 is TGTGCCAGCAGGGGGGACAGCGGACCCTTC. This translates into CASRGDSGPF.

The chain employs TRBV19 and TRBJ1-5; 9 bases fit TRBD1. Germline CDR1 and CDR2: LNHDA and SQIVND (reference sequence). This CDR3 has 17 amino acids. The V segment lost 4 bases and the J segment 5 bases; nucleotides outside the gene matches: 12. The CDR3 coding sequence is TGTGCCAGTAGTAAAGACAGGGGGTCGGGGTGGTATCAGCCCCAGCATTTT. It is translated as CASSKDRGSGWYQPQHF.

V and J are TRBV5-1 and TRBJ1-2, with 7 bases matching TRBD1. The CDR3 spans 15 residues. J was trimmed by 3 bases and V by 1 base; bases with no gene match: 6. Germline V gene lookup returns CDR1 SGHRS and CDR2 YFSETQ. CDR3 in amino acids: CASSLTGEEYYGYTF. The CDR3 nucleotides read TGCGCCAGCAGCTTGACAGGGGAGGAGTACTATGGCTACACCTTC.

CDR3 protein: CASSSSIAGRNTDTQYF. CDR3 in DNA: TGTGCCAGCAGCTCTTCCATAGCGGGGAGGAACACAGATACGCAGTATTTT. The chain is built from TRBV7-9 and TRBJ2-3; 8 nucleotides match TRBD2. Germline CDR1 is SEHNR and CDR2 is FQNEAQ (reference sequence). The CDR3 totals 17 residues. Unmatched junction bases numbered 11, after V lost 4 bases and J lost 2 bases.

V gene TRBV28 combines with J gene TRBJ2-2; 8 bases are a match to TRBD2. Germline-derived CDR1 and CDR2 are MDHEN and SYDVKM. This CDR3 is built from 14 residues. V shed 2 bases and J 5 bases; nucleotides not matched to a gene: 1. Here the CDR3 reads CASSLRGGTGELFF. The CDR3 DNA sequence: TGTGCCAGCAGTTTACGGGGGGGAACCGGGGAGCTGTTTTTT.